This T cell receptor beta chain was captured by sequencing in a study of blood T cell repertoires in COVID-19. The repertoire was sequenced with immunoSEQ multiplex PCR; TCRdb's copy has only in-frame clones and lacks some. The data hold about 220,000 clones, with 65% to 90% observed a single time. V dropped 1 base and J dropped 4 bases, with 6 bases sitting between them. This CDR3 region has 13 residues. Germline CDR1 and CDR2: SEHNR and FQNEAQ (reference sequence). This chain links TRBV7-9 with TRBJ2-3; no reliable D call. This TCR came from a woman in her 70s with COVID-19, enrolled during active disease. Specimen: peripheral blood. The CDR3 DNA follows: TGTGCCAGCAGCTTAGGCCTAGCAGATACGCAGTATTTT. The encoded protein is CASSLGLADTQYF. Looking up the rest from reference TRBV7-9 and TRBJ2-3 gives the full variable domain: DTGVSQNPRHKITKRGQNVTFRCDPISEHNRLYWYRQTLGQGPEFLTYFQNEAQLEKSRLLSDRFSAERPKGSFSTLEIQRTEQGDSAMYLCASSLGLADTQYFGPGTRLTVL.